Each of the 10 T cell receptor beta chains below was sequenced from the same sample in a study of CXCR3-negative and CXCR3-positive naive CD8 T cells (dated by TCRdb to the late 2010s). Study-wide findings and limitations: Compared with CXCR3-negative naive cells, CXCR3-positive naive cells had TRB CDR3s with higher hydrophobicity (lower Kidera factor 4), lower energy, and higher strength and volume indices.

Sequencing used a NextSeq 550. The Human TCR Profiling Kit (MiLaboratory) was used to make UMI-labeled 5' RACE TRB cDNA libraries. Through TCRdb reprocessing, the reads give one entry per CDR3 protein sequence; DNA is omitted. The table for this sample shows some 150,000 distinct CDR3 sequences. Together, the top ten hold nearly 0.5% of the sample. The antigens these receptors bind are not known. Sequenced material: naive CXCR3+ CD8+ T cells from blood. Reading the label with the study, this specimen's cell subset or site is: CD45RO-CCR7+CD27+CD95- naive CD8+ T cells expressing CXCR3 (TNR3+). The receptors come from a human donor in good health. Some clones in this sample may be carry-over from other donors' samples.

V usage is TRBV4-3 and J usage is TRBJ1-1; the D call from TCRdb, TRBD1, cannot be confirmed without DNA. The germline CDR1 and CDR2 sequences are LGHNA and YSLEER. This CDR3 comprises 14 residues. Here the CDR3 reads CASSTRDRAPEAFF.

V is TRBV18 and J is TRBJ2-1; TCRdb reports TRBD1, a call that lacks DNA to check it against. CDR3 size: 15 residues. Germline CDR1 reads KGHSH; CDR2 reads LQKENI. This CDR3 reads CASSPWDTLGNEQFF.

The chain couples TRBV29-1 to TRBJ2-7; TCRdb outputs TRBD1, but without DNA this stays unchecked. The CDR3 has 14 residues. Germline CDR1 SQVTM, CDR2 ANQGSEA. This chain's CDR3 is CSVEDQQGAYEQYF.

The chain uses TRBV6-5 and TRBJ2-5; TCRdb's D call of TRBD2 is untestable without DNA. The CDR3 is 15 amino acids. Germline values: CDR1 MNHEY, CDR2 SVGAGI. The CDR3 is CASSYFLRDGETQYF.

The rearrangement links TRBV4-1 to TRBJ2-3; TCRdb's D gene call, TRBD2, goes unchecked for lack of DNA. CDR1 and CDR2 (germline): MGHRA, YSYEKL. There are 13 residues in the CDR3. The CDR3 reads CASSPAGADTQYF.

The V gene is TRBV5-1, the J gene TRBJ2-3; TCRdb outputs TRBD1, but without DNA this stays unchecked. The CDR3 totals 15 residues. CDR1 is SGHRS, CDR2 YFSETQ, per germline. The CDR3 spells CASSLDRTVSDTQYF.

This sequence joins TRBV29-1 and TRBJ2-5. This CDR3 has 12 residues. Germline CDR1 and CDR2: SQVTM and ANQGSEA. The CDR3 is CSVPTAQETQYF.

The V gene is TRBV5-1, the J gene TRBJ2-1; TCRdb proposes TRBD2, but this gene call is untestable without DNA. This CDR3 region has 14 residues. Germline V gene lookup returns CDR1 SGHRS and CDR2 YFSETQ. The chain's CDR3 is CASSSLLAIHEQFF.

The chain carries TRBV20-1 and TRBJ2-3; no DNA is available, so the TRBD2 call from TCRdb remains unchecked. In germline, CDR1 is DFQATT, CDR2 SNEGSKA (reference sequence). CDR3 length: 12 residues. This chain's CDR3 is CSARARPRTQYF.

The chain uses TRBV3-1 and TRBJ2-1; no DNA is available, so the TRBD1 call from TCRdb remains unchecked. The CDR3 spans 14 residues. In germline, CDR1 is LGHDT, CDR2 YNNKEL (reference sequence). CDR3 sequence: CASSQVPGVNEQFF.